The 22 T cell receptor beta chains reported below all come from one sample, sequenced in a study of blood T cell repertoires in COVID-19. Some clones are missing from TCRdb's copy, which holds only in-frame ones; the method was immunoSEQ multiplex PCR. The sample includes 90,000 to 100,000 clones, roughly 85% seen only once; the top ten take about 38%. Material for sequencing was peripheral blood. These receptor sequences come from an older man with acute or convalescent COVID-19.

The chain links TRBV9 to TRBJ1-1; tentative D call: TRBD1 (5 bases). V was shortened by 2 bases and J by 2 bases, with 19 bases between the two germline ends. The CDR3 is made up of 17 amino acids. Germline V gene lookup returns CDR1 SGDLS and CDR2 YYNGEE. DNA of the CDR3: TGTGCCAGCAGCGTCTCGGGGAGGGGACGGCTTAACACTGAAGCTTTCTTT. This codes for CASSVSGRGRLNTEAFF. Using reference TRBV9 and TRBJ1-1 for the parts outside the CDR3, the full variable domain is DSGVTQTPKHLITATGQRVTLRCSPRSGDLSVYWYQQSLDQGLQFLIQYYNGEERAKGNILERFSAQQFPDLHSELNLSSLELGDSALYFCASSVSGRGRLNTEAFFGQGTRLTVV.

The sample holds a few counts of this clone. This chain connects TRBV6-5 to TRBJ1-2, with unresolved D. Trimming took 5 bases from V and 4 from J, leaving 14 bases between them. This CDR3 spans 14 amino acids. Germline CDR1 reads MNHEY; CDR2 reads SVGAGI. CDR3 amino acids: CASSPRGRLYGYTF. CDR3 DNA: TGTGCCAGCAGTCCGCGGGGAAGACTCTATGGCTACACCTTC.

The rearrangement joins TRBV10-1 to TRBJ1-1; TRBD1 matches 10 bases. The CDR3 has 14 residues. The germline V gene has CDR1 WNHNN and CDR2 SYGVQD (reference sequence). The junction had 7 bases not matched to a gene; V was cut back by 4 bases and J by 8 bases. Here the CDR3 reads CASSVSGTGAEAFF. The CDR3 DNA reads as TGCGCCAGCAGTGTGTCCGGGACAGGGGCCGAAGCTTTCTTT.

The chain is built from TRBV19 and TRBJ2-7; possibly TRBD1 for D (5 bases). Germline CDR1 reads LNHDA; CDR2 reads SQIVND (reference sequence). The germline V and J ends were trimmed by 9 bases and 6 bases, with 12 bases remaining between them. This CDR3 has 11 residues. CDR3 protein: CASMQGLEQYF. CDR3 DNA: TGTGCCAGCATGCAGGGTCTCGAGCAGTACTTC.

This rearrangement joins TRBV6-2 or TRBV6-3 to TRBJ2-7; D is unclear. Germline lookup yields CDR1 MNHEY and CDR2 SVGEGT. Between the trimmed V and J ends, which lost 4 bases and 2 bases, there was a span of 12 bases. This CDR3 spans 14 amino acids. CDR3 sequence reads: CASSSSGIPYEQYF. In DNA, the CDR3 is TGTGCCAGCAGTTCGTCAGGAATCCCCTACGAGCAGTACTTC.

The chain recombines TRBV6-1 with TRBJ2-4; 10 bases map to TRBD1. The CDR3 is made up of 16 amino acids. Unmatched junction bases numbered 5, after V lost 2 bases and J lost 4 bases. Germline-derived CDR1 and CDR2 are MNHNS and SASEGT. CDR3 in amino acids: CASSEIDRGLKNIQYF. The CDR3 bases are TGTGCCAGCAGTGAAATTGACAGGGGGCTTAAAAACATTCAGTACTTC.

The chain is built from TRBV3-1 (or the pseudogene TRBV3-2) and TRBJ1-6; TRBD1 aligns across 7 bases. CDR3 length: 15 amino acids. Losses at the gene ends were 4 bases for V and 10 bases for J; bases not matched to a gene: 10. Germline values: CDR1 LGHDT, CDR2 YNNKEL (reference sequence). CDR3 sequence: CASSRETGFYSPLHF. In nucleotides, the CDR3 is TGTGCCAGCAGCCGGGAGACAGGGTTTTACTCACCCCTCCACTTT.

The chain employs TRBV7-8 and TRBJ2-7; the match to TRBD1 covers 7 bases. The germline CDR1 and CDR2 sequences are SGHVS and FQNEAQ. The CDR3 consists of 14 residues. Unmatched junction bases numbered 11, after V lost 6 bases and J lost 6 bases. As DNA, the CDR3 is TGTGCCAGCAGAATAGGGACAGAACGTTCCGAGCAGTACTTC. It specifies CASRIGTERSEQYF.

The chain joins TRBV7-2 to TRBJ2-7; perhaps TRBD1 as D (7 bases). This CDR3 contains 16 residues. V was cut by 1 base and J by 2 bases, with 15 bases left in between. Germline V lookup: CDR1 SGHTA, CDR2 FQGNSA. CDR3 amino acids: CASSLGRGDQPYEQYF. CDR3 sequence (DNA): TGTGCCAGCAGCTTAGGCAGGGGGGACCAACCCTACGAGCAGTACTTC.

The rearrangement joins TRBV3-1 (or the pseudogene TRBV3-2) to TRBJ1-4; D perhaps matches TRBD1 (5 bases). Germline lookup yields CDR1 LGHDT and CDR2 YNNKEL (reference sequence). The CDR3 runs 14 residues. Trimming left V 1 base short and J 8 bases short, with 11 bases between. The CDR3: CASSQGQYGEKLFF. The CDR3 DNA follows: TGTGCCAGCAGCCAAGGACAGTATGGGGAAAAACTGTTTTTT.

The chain links TRBV24-1 to TRBJ2-1; 8 nucleotides line up with TRBD2. From germline, CDR1 is KGHDR and CDR2 SFDVKD. The CDR3 runs to 15 residues. With 4 bases clipped from V and 5 bases from J, the junction kept 6 bases outside the gene matches. The CDR3: CATSESAGVDNEQFF. The DNA of the CDR3 is TGTGCCACCAGTGAATCAGCGGGAGTGGACAATGAGCAGTTCTTC.

The CDR3 sequence: CASSGGGLAGVGETQYF. The CDR3 DNA reads as TGTGCCAGCAGCGGGGGTGGACTAGCGGGAGTCGGGGAGACCCAGTACTTC. This rearrangement joins TRBV9 to TRBJ2-5; 13 bases are a match to TRBD2. V lost 3 bases to trimming and J lost 5 bases; unmatched junction nucleotides: 10. This CDR3 is 17 amino acids long. CDR1 and CDR2 (germline): SGDLS, YYNGEE.

The gene calls are TRBV7-8 and TRBJ2-7, with TRBD2 identical over 10 bases. The ends lost 2 bases at V and 6 bases at J; junction bases unmatched: 4. The CDR3 contains 14 residues. Per the germline V gene, CDR1 is SGHVS and CDR2 is FQNEAQ. CDR3 bases: TGTGCCAGCAGCTTAAGACTAGCGGGCATCGAGCAGTACTTC. Translating it yields CASSLRLAGIEQYF.

The V and J genes are TRBV10-1 and TRBJ2-7; 8 nucleotides agree with TRBD1. Per the germline V gene, CDR1 is WNHNN and CDR2 is SYGVQD (reference sequence). The CDR3 spans 16 residues. J was trimmed by 2 bases and V by 7 bases; bases with no gene match: 13. In DNA, the CDR3 is TGCGCCAGCATGAATCCTGGGACAGGCCTCCCCTACGAGCAGTACTTC. It specifies CASMNPGTGLPYEQYF.

This chain connects TRBV7-3 to TRBJ2-3; D is undetermined. V dropped 4 bases and J dropped 3 bases, with 14 bases sitting between them. This CDR3 comprises 15 residues. Germline lookup yields CDR1 SGHTA and CDR2 FQGTGA. This chain's CDR3 is CASSSSSVYTDTQYF. CDR3 sequence (DNA): TGTGCCAGCAGCTCTTCCTCGGTTTATACAGATACGCAGTATTTT.

The chain couples TRBV30 to TRBJ2-6; D is unclear. Between the trimmed V and J ends, which lost 5 bases and 0 bases, there was a span of 5 bases. The CDR3 has 13 residues. CDR1 is GTSNPN, CDR2 SVGIG, per germline (reference sequence). CDR3 sequence: CAWVYSGANVLTF. The DNA of the CDR3 is TGTGCCTGGGTTTACTCTGGGGCCAACGTCCTGACTTTC.

The V call is TRBV11-2, the J call TRBJ2-7, with TRBD2 matching over 12 bases. Germline V gene data show CDR1 as SGHAT and CDR2 as FQNNGV. This CDR3 comprises 18 residues. The V gene end was trimmed by 0 bases and the J gene end by 3 bases; junction bases not matched to a gene: 9. The CDR3 DNA reads as TGTGCCAGCAGCTTAGATGGCCTAGCGGGAGGGCGAGGCTACGAGCAGTACTTC. Translated: CASSLDGLAGGRGYEQYF.

The chain couples TRBV28 to TRBJ1-1; weak D call: TRBD1 (5 bases). The V and J ends lost 7 bases and 1 base respectively, with 16 bases between them. The CDR3 spans 15 residues. In germline, CDR1 is MDHEN, CDR2 SYDVKM. CDR3 nucleotides: TGTGCCAGCACTTCATGGTCAGGGTCGAACACTGAAGCTTTCTTT. Residues: CASTSWSGSNTEAFF.

The rearrangement joins TRBV4-1 to TRBJ2-3; TRBD2 might be the D (5 bases). Trimming removed 1 base at V and 1 base at J, with 9 bases between. Germline loops: CDR1 MGHRA, CDR2 YSYEKL. This CDR3 has 15 amino acids. Here the CDR3 DNA reads TGCGCCAGCAGCCAAGGAGCGAGGGGCACAGATACGCAGTATTTT. It encodes CASSQGARGTDTQYF.

The chain carries TRBV9 and TRBJ2-1; 8 bases are a match to TRBD1. V gave up 0 bases and J gave up 7 bases; unmatched junction bases: 9. Germline V CDR1 and CDR2: SGDLS, YYNGEE. The CDR3 has 16 amino acids. The CDR3 region is CASSVATGRGRNEQFF. The CDR3 DNA reads TGTGCCAGCAGCGTAGCTACGGGCAGGGGGCGGAATGAGCAGTTCTTC.

This clone was found a few times. The chain couples TRBV2 to TRBJ2-2; D may be TRBD1 (6 bases). Looked up from germline, CDR1 is SNHLY and CDR2 is FYNNEI. This CDR3 is built from 13 residues. Between the trimmed V and J ends, which lost 7 bases and 6 bases, there was a span of 12 bases. CDR3 sequence (DNA): TGTGCCAGCATAGCAGGGGATCCCGGGGAGCTGTTTTTT. Residues: CASIAGDPGELFF.

The V gene is TRBV30, the J gene TRBJ2-2; TRBD2 agrees at 13 bases. V was pared by 8 bases and J by 7 bases, with 4 bases of the junction left unmatched. This CDR3 is 13 amino acids long. The germline V gene has CDR1 GTSNPN and CDR2 SVGIG (reference sequence). CDR3 coding DNA: TGTGCCCGGACTAGCGGGAGTTTCGGGGAGCTGTTTTTT. Protein product: CARTSGSFGELFF.